The clone carrying this TCR beta chain was recorded a few times. Its target is not known. The sample is drawn from a study of response to subunit inactivated influenza vaccine. Whole-study results and caveats: Each seasonal influenza vaccination, the authors suggested, recruits few new T cells.

From the RT-PCR reads, TCRdb called clonotypes with MiXCR, one entry per CDR3 protein. The sample has approximately 500,000 distinct CDR3 sequences, approximately 22% seen once. The V gene's germline CDR1 is MGHRA and CDR2 YSYEKL. Trimming left V 0 bases short and J 14 bases short, with 14 bases between. This CDR3 is built from 14 residues. These same data were also listed under a study on T cells expressing NK-cell markers. From that paper: The authors made TCR beta cDNA libraries by 5'RACE template switching. This switching added a universal primer site and UMIs. Sorted CD3+CD56-NKG2C+, CD3+CD56+NKG2C- and CD3+CD56+NKG2C+ T cells were the source of the TCR beta repertoires.

The specimen was CD4+ T cells sorted from PBMCs, collected 12 days after vaccination. The chain couples TRBV4-1 to TRBJ1-6; possibly TRBD1 for D (5 bases). The sequence was obtained from a man aged 50-59 years who received an inactivated influenza vaccine. The CDR3 loop reads CASSQDLRGRALHF. In DNA, the CDR3 is TGCGCCAGCAGCCAAGATCTACGGGGACGGGCCCTCCACTTT.